This TCR beta chain stems from a study of post-analysis software for immune sequencing data. Regarding the study as a whole: In patients, about five TRBV segments were more frequent than in controls, with TRBV5-6, TRBV5-1 and TRBV20-1 among them.

The V end was cut by 10 bases, the J end by 5 bases, with 20 bases between. Germline V gene lookup returns CDR1 LNHDA and CDR2 SQIVND (reference sequence). CDR3 length: 14 residues. This clonotype has only a few counts. Its antigen remains unknown. Sequencing libraries made from TCR beta cDNA carried unique molecular identifiers. The source material, roughly 0.9 to 11 million T cells, gave rise to about 520,000 cDNA molecules. Each CDR3 protein is one row after TCRdb ran MiXCR on the PCR reads. The table records about 540,000 distinct CDR3 sequences, 30% to 40% of them present only once. This rearrangement joins TRBV19 to TRBJ2-5, with D possibly being TRBD2 (5 bases). The sequence was collected from a girl aged 2 to 17 with multiple sclerosis. The sample taken for sequencing was blood. In DNA, the CDR3 is TGTGCCACCGGAGGACTGCTTGGTTGGGAGACCCAGTACTTC. This translates into CATGGLLGWETQYF.